This TCR beta chain stems from a study of CD8 T cells in Susac syndrome (dated by TCRdb to between 2019 and 2020). For context, the study as a whole: Among the Susac syndrome patients who were sequenced, clinically active disease was present in 5 or 6 and clinical remission was observed in fewer than 10. Whether CD8+ T cell activation and differentiation in Susac syndrome was antigen driven was tested using repertoire sequencing. Susac syndrome patients were therapy-naive, on corticosteroids (some also receiving IVIg), or on IVIg alone at blood withdrawal. General findings and caveats noted by the study authors: No clonal expansion was detected in the CD4+ T cell repertoire of Susac syndrome patients. The study acknowledged that relatively few individuals were included in the TCR sequencing and HLA analysis.

RNA was extracted using the RNeasy kit, and about 0.45 to 1 microgram was reverse transcribed with random hexamers. TCR beta CDR3 regions were amplified with the immunoSEQ multiplex PCR assay covering 54 Vbeta and 13 Jbeta segments. Bias from PCR amplification was corrected by using a synthetic template baseline for primer optimization and for computational correction. Per the original workflow: Reads were annotated to V, D and J genes according to IMGT and were analyzed with immunoSEQ Analyzer, with only productive sequences retained. To calculate clonality, Shannon entropy was normalized by log2 of the number of productive unique sequences and then subtracted from one. For each patient and control, public and private clones were evaluated within the 100 most prevalent clones. A clone was defined as Susac-specific if it was absent from the healthy and MS cohorts, from 1052 published viral clones and from other ImmuneACCESS disease sequences. TCRdb reprocessed the public reads (quality trimming at Q25 with fastp, clone calling with MiXCR) and kept in-frame beta chains. Each record represents a unique CDR3 protein, reported with the most common genes and DNA among its rows. What appears here as the V and J calls and clone size reflects TCRdb's work, not the paper's. For this sample the table gives some 180,000 distinct CDR3 sequences, of which around 94% were detected only once. The ten top clones hold around 0.1% of the sample.

CDR1 is given as LGHNA and CDR2 as YNFKEQ, both from the germline V gene. From the cysteine through the phenylalanine, the CDR3 covers 18 amino acids. Only the CDR3 region is kept as DNA, spanning 54 bases read in frame from base 1. The junction shows trimming of 0 bases on V and 0 bases on J, plus 16 bases between the germline ends. As concerns this clonotype: What antigen it recognizes has not been identified. Base-call qualities are not available, and no considerably larger clone is one nucleotide away.

High-throughput TCR beta sequencing profiled peripheral blood CD8+ and CD4+ T cells from healthy donors, Susac syndrome patients and multiple sclerosis patients. The Susac syndrome patients fulfilled recently defined diagnostic criteria for either definite or probable disease. Bulk CD8+ and CD4+ T cells were purified by magnetic negative isolation, while CD8+ TEMRA cells were enriched using FACS. Blood was drawn into EDTA tubes, processed within 24 hours, and PBMCs were isolated by density gradient centrifugation. PBMCs intended for TCR sequencing were cryopreserved in liquid nitrogen and were subsequently thawed in a 37 degrees C water bath. Purity of sorted or isolated CD4+, CD8+ and CD8+ TEMRA cells was at least 90%.

The sequenced sample consisted of CD4+ T cells from PBMCs. The chain links TRBV4-2 with TRBJ2-3; a weak D assignment points to TRBD2 (6 bases agree). The receptor comes from a human donor with Susac syndrome. The CDR3 in this case is CASSQDPTSGHSTDTQYF. The bases are TGTGCCAGCAGCCAAGATCCCACAAGCGGGCACAGCACAGATACGCAGTATTTT.